The TCR beta chain under discussion was sequenced for a study of control samples from healthy donors and cancer patients. The J segment lost 2 bases and the V segment lost 6 bases, leaving 4 bases of the junction unmatched. CDR1 MNHEY and CDR2 SVGAGI come from the germline V gene. This CDR3 is built from 15 residues. Repertoires were generated with immunoSEQ multiplex PCR, while TCRdb's copy carries only in-frame clones and drops some. The sample includes some 80,000 clones, around 94% of them seen just once. V and J are TRBV6-5 and TRBJ2-7; 13 bases map to TRBD2. Sequencing input: blood. This TCR was sampled from a woman between 55 and 75 years old in good health. CDR3 region: CASRDTSGRAYEQYF. For the CDR3, the DNA is TGTGCCAGCAGGGATACTAGCGGGAGGGCCTACGAGCAGTACTTC.